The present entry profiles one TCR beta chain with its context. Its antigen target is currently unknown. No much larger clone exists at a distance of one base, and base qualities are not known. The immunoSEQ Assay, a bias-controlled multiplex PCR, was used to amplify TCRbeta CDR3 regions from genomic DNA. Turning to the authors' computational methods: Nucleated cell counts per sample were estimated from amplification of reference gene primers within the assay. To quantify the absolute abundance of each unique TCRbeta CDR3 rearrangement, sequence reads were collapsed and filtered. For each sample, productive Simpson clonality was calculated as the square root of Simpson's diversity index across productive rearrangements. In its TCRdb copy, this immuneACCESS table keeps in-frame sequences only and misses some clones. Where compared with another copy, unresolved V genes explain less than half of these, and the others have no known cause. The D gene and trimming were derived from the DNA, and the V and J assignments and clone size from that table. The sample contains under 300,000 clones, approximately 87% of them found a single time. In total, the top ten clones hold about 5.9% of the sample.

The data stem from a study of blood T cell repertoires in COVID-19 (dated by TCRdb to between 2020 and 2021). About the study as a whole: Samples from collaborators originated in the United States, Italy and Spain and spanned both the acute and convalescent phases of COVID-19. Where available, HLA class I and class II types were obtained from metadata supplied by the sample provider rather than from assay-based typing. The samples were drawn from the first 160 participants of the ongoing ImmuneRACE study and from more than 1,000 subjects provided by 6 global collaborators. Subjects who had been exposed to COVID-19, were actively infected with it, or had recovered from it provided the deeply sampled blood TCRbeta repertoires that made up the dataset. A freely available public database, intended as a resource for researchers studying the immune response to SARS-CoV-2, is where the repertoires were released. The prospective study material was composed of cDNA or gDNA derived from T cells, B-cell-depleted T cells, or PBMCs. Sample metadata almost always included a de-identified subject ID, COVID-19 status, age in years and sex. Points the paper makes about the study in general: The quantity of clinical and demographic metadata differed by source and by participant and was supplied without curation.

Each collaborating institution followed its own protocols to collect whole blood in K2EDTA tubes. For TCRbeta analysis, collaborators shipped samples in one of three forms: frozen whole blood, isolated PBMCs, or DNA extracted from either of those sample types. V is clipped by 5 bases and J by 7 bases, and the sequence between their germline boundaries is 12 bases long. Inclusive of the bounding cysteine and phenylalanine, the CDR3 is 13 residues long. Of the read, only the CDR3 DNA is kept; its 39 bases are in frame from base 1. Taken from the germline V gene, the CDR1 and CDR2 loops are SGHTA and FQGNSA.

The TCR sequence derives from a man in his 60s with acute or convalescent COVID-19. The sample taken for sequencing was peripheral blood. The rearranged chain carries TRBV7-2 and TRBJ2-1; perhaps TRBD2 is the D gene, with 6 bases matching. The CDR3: CASSLGRFNEQFF. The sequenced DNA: TGTGCCAGCAGCCTGGGGAGGTTTAATGAGCAGTTCTTC. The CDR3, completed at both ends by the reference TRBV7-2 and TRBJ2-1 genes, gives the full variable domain GAGVSQSPSNKVTEKGKDVELRCDPISGHTALYWYRQSLGQGLEFLIYFQGNSAPDKSGLPSDRFSAERTGGSVSTLTIQRTQQEDSAVYLCASSLGRFNEQFFGPGTRLTVL.